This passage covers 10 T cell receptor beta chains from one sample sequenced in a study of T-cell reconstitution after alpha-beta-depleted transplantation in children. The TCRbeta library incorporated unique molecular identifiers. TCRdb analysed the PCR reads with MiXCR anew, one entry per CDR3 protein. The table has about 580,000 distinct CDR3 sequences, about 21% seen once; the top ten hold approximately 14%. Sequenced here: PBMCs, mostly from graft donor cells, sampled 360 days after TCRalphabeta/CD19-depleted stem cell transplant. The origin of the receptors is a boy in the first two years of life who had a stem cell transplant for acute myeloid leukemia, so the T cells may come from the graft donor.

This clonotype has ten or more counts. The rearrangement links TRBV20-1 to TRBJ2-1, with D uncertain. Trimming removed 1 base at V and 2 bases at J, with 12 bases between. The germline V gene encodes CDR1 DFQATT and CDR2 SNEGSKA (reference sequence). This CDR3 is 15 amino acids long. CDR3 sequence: CSARASEIPYNEQFF. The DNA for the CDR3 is TGCAGTGCTAGAGCTAGTGAGATTCCCTACAATGAGCAGTTCTTC.

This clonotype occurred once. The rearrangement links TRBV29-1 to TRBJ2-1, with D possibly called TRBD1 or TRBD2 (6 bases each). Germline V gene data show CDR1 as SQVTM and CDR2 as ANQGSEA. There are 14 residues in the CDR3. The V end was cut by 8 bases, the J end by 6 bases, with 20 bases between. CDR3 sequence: CSKKGGLLGNEQFF. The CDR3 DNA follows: TGCAGCAAAAAGGGGGGCTTACTGGGCAATGAGCAGTTCTTC.

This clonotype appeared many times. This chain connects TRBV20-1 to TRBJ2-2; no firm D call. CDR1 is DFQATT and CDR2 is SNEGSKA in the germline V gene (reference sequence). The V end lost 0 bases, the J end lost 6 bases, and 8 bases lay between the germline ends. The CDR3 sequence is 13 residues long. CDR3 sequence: CSARDYKAGELFF. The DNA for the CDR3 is TGCAGTGCTAGAGATTACAAGGCCGGGGAGCTGTTTTTT.

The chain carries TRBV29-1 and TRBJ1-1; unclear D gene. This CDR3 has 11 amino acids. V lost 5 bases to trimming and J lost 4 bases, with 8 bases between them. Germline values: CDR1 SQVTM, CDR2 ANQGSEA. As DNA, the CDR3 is TGCAGCGTTCGGGCGAGCACTGAAGCTTTCTTT. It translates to CSVRASTEAFF.

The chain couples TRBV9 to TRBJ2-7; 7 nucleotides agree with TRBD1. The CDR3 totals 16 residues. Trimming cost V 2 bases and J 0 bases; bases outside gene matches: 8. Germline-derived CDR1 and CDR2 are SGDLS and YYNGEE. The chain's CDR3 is CASSVRDSLGSYEQYF. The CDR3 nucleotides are TGTGCCAGCAGCGTCCGGGACAGTCTCGGCTCCTACGAGCAGTACTTC.

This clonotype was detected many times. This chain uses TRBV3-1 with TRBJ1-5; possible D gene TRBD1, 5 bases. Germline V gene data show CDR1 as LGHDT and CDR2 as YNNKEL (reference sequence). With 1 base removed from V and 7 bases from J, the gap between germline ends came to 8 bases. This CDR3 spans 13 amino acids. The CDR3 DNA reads TGTGCCAGCAGCCAAGTGGGGGGACAGCCCCAGCATTTT. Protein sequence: CASSQVGGQPQHF.

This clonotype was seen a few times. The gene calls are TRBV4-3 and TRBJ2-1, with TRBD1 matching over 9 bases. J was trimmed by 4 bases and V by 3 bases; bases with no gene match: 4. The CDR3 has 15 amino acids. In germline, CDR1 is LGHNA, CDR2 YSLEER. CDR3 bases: TGCGCCAGCAGCCAGGACAGGGGTAAATACAATGAGCAGTTCTTC. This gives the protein CASSQDRGKYNEQFF.

As DNA, the CDR3 is TGCGCCAGCAGCCCGGCCGGGGGGTCGGCCAAAAACATTCAGTACTTC. Its translation is CASSPAGGSAKNIQYF. This chain links TRBV5-1 with TRBJ2-4; 7 bases fit TRBD2. Germline trimming cut 4 bases from V and 1 base from J; bases unmatched to any gene: 8. Germline V lookup: CDR1 SGHRS, CDR2 YFSETQ. The CDR3 runs to 16 residues.

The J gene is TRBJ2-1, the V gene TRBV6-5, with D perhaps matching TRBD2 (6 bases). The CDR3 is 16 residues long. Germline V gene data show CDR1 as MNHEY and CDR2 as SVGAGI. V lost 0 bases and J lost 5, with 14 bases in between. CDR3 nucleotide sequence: TGTGCCAGCAGTTACTCACGGGGGTCCCTAAACAATGAGCAGTTCTTC. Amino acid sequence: CASSYSRGSLNNEQFF.

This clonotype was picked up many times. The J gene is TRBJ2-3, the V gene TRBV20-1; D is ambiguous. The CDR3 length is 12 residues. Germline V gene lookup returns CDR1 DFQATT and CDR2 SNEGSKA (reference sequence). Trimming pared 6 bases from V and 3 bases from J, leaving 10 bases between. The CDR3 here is CSADSTTDTQYF. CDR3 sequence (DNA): TGCAGTGCGGATTCTACAACAGATACGCAGTATTTT.